The present T cell receptor (beta chain) was sequenced within a study of T cells expressing NK-cell markers. Study-wide background: Repertoires of TCR beta were obtained from T cells sorted as CD3+CD56+NKG2C+, CD3+CD56+NKG2C- and CD3+CD56-NKG2C+. Of eight sequenced donors, seven were HCMV-seropositive and one HCMV-seronegative. Findings of the study overall: More than 5 donors had dominant NKG2C+ clonotypes that comprised about 1.0-7.5% of their CD8+ T cells.

CDR3 size: 17 residues. Comment on this clonotype: Antigen specificity is unknown.

UMIs were included in TCR beta cDNA generated by 5'RACE template switching. TCRdb derives one entry per CDR3 protein from the 5' RACE reads, leaving out DNA. The sample yields roughly 160,000 distinct CDR3 sequences, of which the top ten take up around 21%. The TCR sequence derives from a man aged 18 to 69 in good health. The sequenced sample consisted of blood T cells: a sorted CD56 or NKG2C T cell subset, CD4+ or CD8+ T cells, or bulk PBMC T cells (not recorded which). The V call is TRBV12-3 or TRBV12-4, the J call TRBJ2-3; the TCRdb call, TRBD1, lacks DNA for checking. CDR3 sequence reads: CASSTKPPDASYDTQYF.